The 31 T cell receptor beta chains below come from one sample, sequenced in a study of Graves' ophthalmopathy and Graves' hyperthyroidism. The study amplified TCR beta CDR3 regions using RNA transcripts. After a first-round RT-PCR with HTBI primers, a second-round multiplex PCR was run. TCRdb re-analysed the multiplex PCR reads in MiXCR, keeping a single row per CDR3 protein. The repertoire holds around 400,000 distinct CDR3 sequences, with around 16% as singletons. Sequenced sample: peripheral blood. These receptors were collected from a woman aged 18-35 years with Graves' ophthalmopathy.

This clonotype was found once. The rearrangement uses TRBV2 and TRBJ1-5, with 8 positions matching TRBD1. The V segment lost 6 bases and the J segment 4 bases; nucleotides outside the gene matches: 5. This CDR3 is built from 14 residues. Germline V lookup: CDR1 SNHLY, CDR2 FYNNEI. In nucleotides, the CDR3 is TGTGCCAGCAGGGACAGGGTAGAGAATCAGCCCCAGCATTTT. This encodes CASRDRVENQPQHF.

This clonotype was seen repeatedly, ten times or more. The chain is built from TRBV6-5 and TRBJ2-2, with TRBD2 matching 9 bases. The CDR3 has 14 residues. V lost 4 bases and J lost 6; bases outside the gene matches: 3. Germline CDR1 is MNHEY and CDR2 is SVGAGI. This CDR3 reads CASSLAGAPGELFF. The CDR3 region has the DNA TGTGCCAGCAGTTTAGCGGGAGCCCCCGGGGAGCTGTTTTTT.

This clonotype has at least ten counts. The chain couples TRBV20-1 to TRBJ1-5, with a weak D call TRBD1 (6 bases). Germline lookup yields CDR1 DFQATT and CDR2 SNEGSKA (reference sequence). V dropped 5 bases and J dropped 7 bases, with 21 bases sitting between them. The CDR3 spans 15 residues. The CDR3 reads CSAQRGREGEQPQHF. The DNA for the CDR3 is TGCAGTGCTCAGAGGGGGAGGGAAGGGGAACAGCCCCAGCATTTT.

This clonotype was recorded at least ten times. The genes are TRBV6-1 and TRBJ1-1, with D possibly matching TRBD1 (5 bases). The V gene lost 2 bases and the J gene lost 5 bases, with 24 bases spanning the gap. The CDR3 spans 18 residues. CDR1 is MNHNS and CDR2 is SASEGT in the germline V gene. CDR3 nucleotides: TGTGCCAGCAGTGAAATTCTCCCGCAGGGCGGATGGGTGACTGAAGCTTTCTTT. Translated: CASSEILPQGGWVTEAFF.

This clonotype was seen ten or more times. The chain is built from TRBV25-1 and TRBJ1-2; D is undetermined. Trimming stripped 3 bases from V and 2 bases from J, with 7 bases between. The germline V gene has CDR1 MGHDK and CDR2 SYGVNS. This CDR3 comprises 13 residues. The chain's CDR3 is CASSDWPNYGYTF. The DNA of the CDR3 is TGTGCCAGCAGTGATTGGCCCAACTATGGCTACACCTTC.

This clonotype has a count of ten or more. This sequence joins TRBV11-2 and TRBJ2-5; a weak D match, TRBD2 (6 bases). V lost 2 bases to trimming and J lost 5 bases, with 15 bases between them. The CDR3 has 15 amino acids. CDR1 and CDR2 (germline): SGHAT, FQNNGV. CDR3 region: CASSLTRGSRETQYF. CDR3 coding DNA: TGTGCCAGCAGCTTAACGCGGGGCTCGCGGGAGACCCAGTACTTC.

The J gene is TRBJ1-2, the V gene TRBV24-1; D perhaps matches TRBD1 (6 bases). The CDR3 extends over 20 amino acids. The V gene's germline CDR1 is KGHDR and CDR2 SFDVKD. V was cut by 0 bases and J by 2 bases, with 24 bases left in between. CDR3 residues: CATSDLRKLVLDRTNYGYTF. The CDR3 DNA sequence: TGTGCCACCAGTGATTTGCGTAAGTTGGTGCTGGACAGAACCAACTATGGCTACACCTTC.

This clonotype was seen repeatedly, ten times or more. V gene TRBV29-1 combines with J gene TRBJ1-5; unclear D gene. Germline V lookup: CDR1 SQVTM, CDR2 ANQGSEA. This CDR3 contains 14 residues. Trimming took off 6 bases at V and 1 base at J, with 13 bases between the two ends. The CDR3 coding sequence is TGCAGCGTCACCGAGGCAGGCAGCAATCAGCCCCAGCATTTT. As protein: CSVTEAGSNQPQHF.

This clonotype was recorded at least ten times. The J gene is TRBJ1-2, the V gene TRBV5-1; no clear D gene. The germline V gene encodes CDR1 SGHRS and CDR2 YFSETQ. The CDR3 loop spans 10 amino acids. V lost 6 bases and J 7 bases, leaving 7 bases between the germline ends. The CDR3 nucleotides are TGCGCCAGCACGGGAATTGGCTACACCTTC. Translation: CASTGIGYTF.

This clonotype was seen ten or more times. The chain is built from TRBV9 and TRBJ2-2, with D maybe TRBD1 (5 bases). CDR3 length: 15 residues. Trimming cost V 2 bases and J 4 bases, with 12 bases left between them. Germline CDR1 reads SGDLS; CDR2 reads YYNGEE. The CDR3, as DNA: TGTGCCAGCAGCGTCCCAGGGCCGAGCACCGGGGAGCTGTTTTTT. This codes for CASSVPGPSTGELFF.

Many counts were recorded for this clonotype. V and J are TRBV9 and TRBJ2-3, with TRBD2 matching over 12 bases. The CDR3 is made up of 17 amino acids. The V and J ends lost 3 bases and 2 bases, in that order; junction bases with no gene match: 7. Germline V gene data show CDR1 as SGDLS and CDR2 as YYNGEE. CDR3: CASSGPGLAGYTDTQYF. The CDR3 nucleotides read TGTGCCAGCAGCGGCCCCGGACTAGCGGGGTACACAGATACGCAGTATTTT.

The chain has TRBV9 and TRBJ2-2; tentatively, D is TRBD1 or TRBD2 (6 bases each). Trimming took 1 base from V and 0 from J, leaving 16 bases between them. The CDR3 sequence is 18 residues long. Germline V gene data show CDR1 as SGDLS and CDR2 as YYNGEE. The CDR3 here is CASSVRRDNDPNTGELFF. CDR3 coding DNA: TGTGCCAGCAGCGTACGGCGGGACAACGACCCGAACACCGGGGAGCTGTTTTTT.

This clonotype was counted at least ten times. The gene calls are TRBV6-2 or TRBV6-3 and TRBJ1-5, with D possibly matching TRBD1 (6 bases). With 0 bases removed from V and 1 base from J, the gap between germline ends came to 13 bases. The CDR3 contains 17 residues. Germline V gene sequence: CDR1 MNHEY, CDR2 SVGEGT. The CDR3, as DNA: TGTGCCAGCAGTTACTCGTCAGGGGTGGGAAGCAATCAGCCCCAGCATTTT. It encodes CASSYSSGVGSNQPQHF.

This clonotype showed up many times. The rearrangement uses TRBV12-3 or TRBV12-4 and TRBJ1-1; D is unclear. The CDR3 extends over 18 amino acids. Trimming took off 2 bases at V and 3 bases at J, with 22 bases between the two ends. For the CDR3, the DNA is TGTGCCAGCAGTTTACCCGGGATTAAGAATGGGAGGTACACTGAAGCTTTCTTT. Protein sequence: CASSLPGIKNGRYTEAFF.

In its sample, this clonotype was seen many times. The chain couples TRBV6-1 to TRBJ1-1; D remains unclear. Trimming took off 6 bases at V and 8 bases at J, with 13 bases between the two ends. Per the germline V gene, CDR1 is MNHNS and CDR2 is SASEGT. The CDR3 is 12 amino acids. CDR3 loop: CASSNIIGEAFF. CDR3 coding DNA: TGTGCCAGCAGCAACATAATCGGGGAAGCTTTCTTT.

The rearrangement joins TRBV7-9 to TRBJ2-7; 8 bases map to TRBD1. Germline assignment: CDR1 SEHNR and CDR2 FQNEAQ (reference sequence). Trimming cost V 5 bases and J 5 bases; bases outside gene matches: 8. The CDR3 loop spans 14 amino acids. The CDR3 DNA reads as TGTGCCAGCAGCCCTGGACAGGGTCACGACGAGCAGTACTTC. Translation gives CASSPGQGHDEQYF.

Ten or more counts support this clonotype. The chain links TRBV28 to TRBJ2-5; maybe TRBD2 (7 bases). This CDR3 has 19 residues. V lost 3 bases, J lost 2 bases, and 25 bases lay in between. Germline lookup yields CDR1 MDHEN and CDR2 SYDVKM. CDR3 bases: TGTGCCAGCAGTTTCTCTCTCCGCCTACAGGGAGGGGTGCAAGAGACCCAGTACTTC. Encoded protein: CASSFSLRLQGGVQETQYF.

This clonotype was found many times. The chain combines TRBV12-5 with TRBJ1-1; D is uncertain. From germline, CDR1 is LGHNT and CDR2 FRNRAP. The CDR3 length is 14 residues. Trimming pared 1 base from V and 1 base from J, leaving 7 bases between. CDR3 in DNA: TGTGCTAGTGGTTTGGCTATAGGGAACACTGAAGCTTTCTTT. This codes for CASGLAIGNTEAFF.

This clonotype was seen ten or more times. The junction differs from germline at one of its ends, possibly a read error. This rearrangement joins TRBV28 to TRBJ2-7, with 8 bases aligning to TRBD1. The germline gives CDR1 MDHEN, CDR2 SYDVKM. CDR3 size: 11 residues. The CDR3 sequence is CASSLGPGQAF. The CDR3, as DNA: TGTGCCAGCAGTTTAGGTCCGGGACAGGCTTTC. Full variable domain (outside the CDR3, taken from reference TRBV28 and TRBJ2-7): DVKVTQSSRYLVKRTGEKVFLECVQDMDHENMFWYRQDPGLGLRLIYFSYDVKMKEKGDIPEGYSVSREKKERFSLILESASTNQTSMYLCASSLGPGQAFGPGTRLTVT.

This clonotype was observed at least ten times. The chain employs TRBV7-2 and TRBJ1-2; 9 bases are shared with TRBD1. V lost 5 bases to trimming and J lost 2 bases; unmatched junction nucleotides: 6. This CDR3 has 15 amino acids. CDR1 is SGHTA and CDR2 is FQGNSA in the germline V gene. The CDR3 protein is CASSLRQGGNYGYTF. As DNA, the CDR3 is TGTGCCAGCAGCCTCCGACAGGGGGGGAACTATGGCTACACCTTC.

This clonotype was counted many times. In DNA, the CDR3 is TGTGCCAGCAGCTCAGGCGGGCTCACCTACGAGCAGTACTTC. It codes for CASSSGGLTYEQYF. The rearrangement uses TRBV7-8 and TRBJ2-7; D may be TRBD2 (5 bases). V lost 4 bases and J 2 bases, leaving 12 bases between the germline ends. Germline CDR1 and CDR2: SGHVS and FQNEAQ. The CDR3 runs 14 residues.

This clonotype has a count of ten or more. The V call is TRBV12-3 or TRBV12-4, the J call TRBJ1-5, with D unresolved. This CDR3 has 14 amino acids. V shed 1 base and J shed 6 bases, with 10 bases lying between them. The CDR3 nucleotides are TGTGCCAGCAGTTTAGACCACACCAGTCAGCCCCAGCATTTT. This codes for CASSLDHTSQPQHF.

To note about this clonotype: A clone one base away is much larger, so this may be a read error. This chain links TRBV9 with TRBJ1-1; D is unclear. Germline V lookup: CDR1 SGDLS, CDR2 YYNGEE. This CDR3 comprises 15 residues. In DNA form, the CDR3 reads TGTGCCAGCAACGTAGAGTCAGACCCGAACACTGAAGCTTTCTTT. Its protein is CASNVESDPNTEAFF.

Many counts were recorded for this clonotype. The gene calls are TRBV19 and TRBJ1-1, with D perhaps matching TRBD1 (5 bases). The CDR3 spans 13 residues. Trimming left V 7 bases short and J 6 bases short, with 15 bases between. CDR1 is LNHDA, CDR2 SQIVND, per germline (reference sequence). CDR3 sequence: CASNAIGDAEAFF. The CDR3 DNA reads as TGTGCCAGTAACGCGATTGGGGACGCTGAAGCTTTCTTT.

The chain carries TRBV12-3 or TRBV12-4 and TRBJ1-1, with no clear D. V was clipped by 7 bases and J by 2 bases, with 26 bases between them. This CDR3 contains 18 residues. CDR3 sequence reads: CASTPERADPILNTEAFF. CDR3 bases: TGTGCCAGCACCCCCGAGAGGGCCGACCCTATTTTAAACACTGAAGCTTTCTTT.

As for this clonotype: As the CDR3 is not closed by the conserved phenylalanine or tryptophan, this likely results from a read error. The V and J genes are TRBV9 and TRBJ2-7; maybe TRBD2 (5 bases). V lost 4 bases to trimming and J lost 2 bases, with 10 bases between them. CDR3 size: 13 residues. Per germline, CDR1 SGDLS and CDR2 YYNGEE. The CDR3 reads CASSLTGAYEQYS. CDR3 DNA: TGTGCCAGCAGCCTCACCGGGGCCTACGAGCAGTACTCC.

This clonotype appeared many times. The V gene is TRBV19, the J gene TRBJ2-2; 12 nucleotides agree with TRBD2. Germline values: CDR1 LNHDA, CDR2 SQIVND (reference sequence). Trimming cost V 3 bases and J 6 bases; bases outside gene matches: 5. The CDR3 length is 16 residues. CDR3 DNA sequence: TGTGCCAGTAGTATCTCACTAGCGGGGGGCTCCGGGGAGCTGTTTTTT. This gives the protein CASSISLAGGSGELFF.

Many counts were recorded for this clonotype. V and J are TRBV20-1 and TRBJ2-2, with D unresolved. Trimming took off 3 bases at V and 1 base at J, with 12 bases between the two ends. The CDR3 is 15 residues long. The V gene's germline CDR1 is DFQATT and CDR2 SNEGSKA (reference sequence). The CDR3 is CSARKGRWNTGELFF. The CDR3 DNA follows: TGCAGTGCTAGGAAGGGTAGATGGAACACCGGGGAGCTGTTTTTT.

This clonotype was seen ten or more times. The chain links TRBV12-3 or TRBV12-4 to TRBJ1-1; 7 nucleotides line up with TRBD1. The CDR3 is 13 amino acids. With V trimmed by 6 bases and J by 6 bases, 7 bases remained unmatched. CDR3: CASRRGLGAEAFF. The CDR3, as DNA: TGTGCCAGCAGGAGGGGGCTTGGCGCTGAAGCTTTCTTT.

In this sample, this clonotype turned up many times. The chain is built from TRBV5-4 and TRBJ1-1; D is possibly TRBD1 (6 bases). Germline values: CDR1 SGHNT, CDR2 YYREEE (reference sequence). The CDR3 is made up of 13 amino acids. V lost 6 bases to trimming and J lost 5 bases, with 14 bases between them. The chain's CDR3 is CASNRVGGTEAFF. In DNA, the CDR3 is TGTGCCAGCAACAGGGTCGGGGGGACTGAAGCTTTCTTT.

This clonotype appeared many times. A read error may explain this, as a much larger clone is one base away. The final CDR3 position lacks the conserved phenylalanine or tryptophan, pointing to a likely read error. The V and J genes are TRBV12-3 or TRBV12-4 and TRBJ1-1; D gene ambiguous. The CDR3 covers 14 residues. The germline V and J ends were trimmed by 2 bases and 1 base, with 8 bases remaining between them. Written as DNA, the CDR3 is TGTGCCAGCAGTTTATACAGCGAGAACACTGAAGCTTTCCTT. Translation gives CASSLYSENTEAFL.